This T cell receptor (beta chain) came from a study of identical twins. TCRdb passed the 5' RACE reads through MiXCR, listing each CDR3 protein once. The table lists around 960,000 distinct CDR3 sequences, around an eighth of them singletons. Trimming took 8 bases from V and 1 from J, leaving 8 bases between them. Per the germline V gene, CDR1 is LNHDA and CDR2 is SQIVND (reference sequence). The CDR3 loop spans 13 amino acids. The same data also went into a second study, on yellow fever vaccine responses in identical twins.

This receptor was obtained from a woman in her late teens or twenties in good health. The gene calls are TRBV19 and TRBJ2-2, with no clear D. Sequenced: PBMCs. CDR3 DNA: TGTGCCAGTCCCCCATTGAACACCGGGGAGCTGTTTTTT. Amino acids: CASPPLNTGELFF.